This T cell receptor (beta chain) was identified in a study of blood T cell repertoires in COVID-19. Between the trimmed V and J ends, which lost 6 bases and 1 base, there was a span of 13 bases. The CDR3 covers 15 residues. The germline CDR1 and CDR2 sequences are SQVTM and ANQGSEA. Using immunoSEQ multiplex PCR, the repertoire was profiled, and TCRdb retains in-frame clones only, with some absent. This sample has approximately 250,000 clones, with over 70% found just once. The chain carries TRBV29-1 and TRBJ2-6; TRBD1 might be the D (6 bases). The sample consisted of peripheral blood. This receptor was taken from a human donor in a cohort sampled during active COVID-19. The CDR3 DNA is TGCAGCGTCCAACTTGGACAGTCTGGGGCCAACGTCCTGACTTTC. It is translated as CSVQLGQSGANVLTF.